These T cell receptor beta chains were read from a single sample in a study of human T cells and chemical hapten exposure. Via MiXCR, TCRdb re-called the RACE reads, giving one row per CDR3 protein. The sample carries 75,000 to 100,000 distinct CDR3 sequences, roughly 12% recorded once. The specimen was whole blood, collected in connection with sensitization to the hapten diphenylcyclopropenone (DPC). These receptors all come from a woman aged 60-75 years with alopecia areata. Some clones in this sample may be carry-over from other donors' samples. The conserved cysteine and the conserved F or W are not part of the CDR3 here. Only some rows state a clone size, as once, few, many or a class for expanded clones.

v_call | clone_size | cdr3_aa
TRBV7-9 | few | ASTSTGYTGELF
TRBV19 | few | ASTPRGDANTGELF
TRBV19 | - | ASSNGQGASQPQH
TRBV5-1 | few | ASANSDGNTEAF
TRBV10-1 | - | ASSVAGKDEKLF
TRBV9 | many | ASSVAVVAYNEQF
TRBV20-1 | - | SAVRDNPPLEQY
TRBV29-1 | few | SVDGQGAEANYGYT
TRBV7-8 | - | ASSRRGQGSGEQY
TRBV9 | - | ASSPSTNTGELF
TRBV7-3 | many | ASSPSKNQETQY
TRBV10-3 | few | AISESPGRYRGSGETQY
TRBV10-2 | many | ASSESRGASTDTQY
TRBV2 | - | ASRQGARETQY
TRBV27 | many | ASSSYGTAYGYT
TRBV6-5 | - | ASSYRTGRYEQY
TRBV18 | many | ASSKDRVNTEAF
TRBV10-3 | many | ASCWGEGYEQY
TRBV11-2 | - | ASSPRRTGWTEAF
TRBV9 | - | ASSATGTGAMSPLH
TRBV20-1 | few | SAREGTSGQETQY
TRBV29-1 | many | SVRQGDEKLF
TRBV5-1 | - | ASSPSSGGSHNEQF
TRBV9 | - | ASSVGEAQPYEQY
TRBV12-3/TRBV12-4 | few | ASSPSTSSGNTIY
TRBV5-1 | - | ASSLHPREAKNIQY
TRBV5-5 | few | ASSLARRGGRDTQY
TRBV18 | few | ASSPSAGLRDSPLH
TRBV6-6 | many | ASSYSSGGNIFPSTDTQY
TRBV12-3/TRBV12-4 | many | ASSPIQTRETEAF
TRBV20-1 | many | SASRQLNTEAF
TRBV20-1 | - | SARGPRGWRGDEVTQY
TRBV20-1 | many | SARAGGDTQY
TRBV29-1 | - | SVVRAGGAF
TRBV11-2 | few | ASSYTDRRAEAF
TRBV5-6 | - | ASSPGRAWIGELF
TRBV20-1 | few | SANHDRGSNQPQH
TRBV18 | - | ASSPRVKASPSWELF
TRBV13 | - | ASSLNSRAAGANVLT
TRBV29-1 | many | SVAFPGGTGELF
TRBV11-2 | many | ASSYSQSGGPNTDTQY
TRBV14 | many | ASSQAGTRGEAF
TRBV2 | many | ASNPSSSDQPQH
TRBV9 | many | ASSVGGLAGIETQY
TRBV6-4 | many | ASSLTGREPQH
TRBV2 | - | ASVEELLQPQH
TRBV29-1 | - | SARRGVEAF
TRBV10-2 | many | ASSEGIIPSTDTQY
TRBV9 | - | ASSVLEGSSPLH
TRBV5-6 | many | ASSLFQGSNQPQH
TRBV20-1 | many | SARSPAHDTDTQY
TRBV25-1 | many | ASSASGGAADTQY
TRBV3-1 | few | ASSQEGRSSEAF
TRBV5-1 | many | ASSRDTGNNQPQH
TRBV7-2 | - | ASSRGRSGTQY
TRBV20-1 | few | SATDLGAWGNQPQH
TRBV3-1 | many | ASSQGTGDQQY